A single sample is the source of the 10 T cell receptor beta chains below, sequenced in a study of a mutant IDH1 vaccine in newly diagnosed glioma. Time point indicated: week 35, safety follow-up. What each vaccine dose contained was 300 ug of mutant IDH1 20-mer peptide, accompanied by topical imiquimod. The antigens these receptors bind are not known. Generated by immunoSEQ multiplex PCR, the TCRdb table keeps only in-frame clones and is missing some. The table has tens of thousands of clones, roughly 83% seen once. The sample here was PBMCs, taken from a glioma patient whose treatment included an IDH1 peptide vaccine. These receptors were obtained from a man aged 18 to 29 with glioma.

The gene calls are TRBV7-9 and TRBJ2-7, with unresolved D. Per the germline V gene, CDR1 is SEHNR and CDR2 is FQNEAQ (reference sequence). The CDR3 contains 12 residues. Trimming pared 2 bases from V and 2 bases from J, leaving 4 bases between. In DNA form, the CDR3 reads TGTGCCAGCAGCTTACGGCCCTACGAGCAGTACTTC. Its translation is CASSLRPYEQYF.

This clone was seen once. Written as DNA, the CDR3 is TGTGCCAGCCGGGAGGCAGGACGGTACGAGCAGTACTTC. Translation: CASREAGRYEQYF. The chain links TRBV6-5 to TRBJ2-7; TRBD2 matches 7 bases. Trimming took 8 bases from V and 4 from J; bases not matched to a gene: 8. The germline CDR1 and CDR2 sequences are MNHEY and SVGAGI. The CDR3 is 13 amino acids.

This chain links TRBV27 with TRBJ2-2; D gene ambiguous. CDR3 size: 12 residues. The germline gives CDR1 MNHEY, CDR2 SMNVEV (reference sequence). V lost 8 bases and J lost 8, with 12 bases in between. CDR3 sequence reads: CASSAIGGELFF. For the CDR3, the DNA is TGTGCCAGCTCCGCGATCGGGGGGGAGCTGTTTTTT.

The chain joins TRBV4-2 to TRBJ1-2; TRBD1 matches at 8 bases. The CDR3 totals 14 residues. The germline CDR1 and CDR2 sequences are LGHNA and YNFKEQ. J lost 3 bases, V lost 7 bases, and 7 bases had no gene match. The CDR3 bases are TGTGCCAGCACCCTTATGGGACAGGACTATGGCTACACCTTC. This encodes CASTLMGQDYGYTF.

By its share, this clone is large. The CDR3 spells CASSLEVYEQYF. CDR3 nucleotides: TGTGCCAGCAGCTTAGAGGTATACGAGCAGTACTTC. This chain connects TRBV11-2 to TRBJ2-7, with no clear D. Trimming shortened V by 0 bases and J by 4 bases, and 4 bases separated the two germline ends. Germline V gene lookup returns CDR1 SGHAT and CDR2 FQNNGV. CDR3 length equals 12 residues.

This rearrangement joins TRBV9 to TRBJ2-2; 12 nucleotides agree with TRBD2. This CDR3 is 19 amino acids long. CDR1 and CDR2 (germline): SGDLS, YYNGEE. The ends lost 2 bases at V and 3 bases at J; junction bases unmatched: 11. The CDR3 sequence: CASSVRTSGDWLDTGELFF. The CDR3 DNA follows: TGTGCCAGCAGCGTCCGGACTAGCGGGGACTGGTTAGACACCGGGGAGCTGTTTTTT.

This clone was counted once. The J gene is TRBJ2-2, the V gene TRBV27; 10 nucleotides align to TRBD2. CDR1 is MNHEY and CDR2 is SMNVEV in the germline V gene (reference sequence). Trimming removed 9 bases from V and 6 bases from J; junction bases left unmatched: 7. The length of the CDR3 is 14 residues. Written as DNA, the CDR3 is TGTGCCAGTACCGGACTAGCGGAATCCGGGGAGCTGTTTTTT. Amino acid sequence: CASTGLAESGELFF.

This clone was detected only a few times. This sequence joins TRBV5-4 and TRBJ1-5, with 7 nucleotides matching TRBD1. This CDR3 region has 13 residues. Trimming cost V 0 bases and J 6 bases; bases outside gene matches: 0. From germline, CDR1 is SGHNT and CDR2 YYREEE (reference sequence). The CDR3 region has the DNA TGTGCCAGCAGCTTGGGACAGGGTCAGCCCCAGCATTTT. Amino acids: CASSLGQGQPQHF.

The chain couples TRBV11-2 to TRBJ2-3, with D perhaps matching TRBD2 (5 bases). CDR3 length equals 18 residues. CDR1 is SGHAT and CDR2 is FQNNGV in the germline V gene. The V gene lost 7 bases and the J gene lost 4 bases, with 27 bases spanning the gap. CDR3 DNA: TGTGCCAGCACCGACCCCCGGGAACTAGATGGTGGCGCAGATACGCAGTATTTT. Translation gives CASTDPRELDGGADTQYF.

The CDR3 nucleotides are TGCGCCAGCAGCTTGGGGAGTAACACTGAAGCTTTCTTT. This translates into CASSLGSNTEAFF. This chain joins TRBV5-1 and TRBJ1-1; D is uncertain. The germline V and J ends were trimmed by 0 bases and 2 bases, with 5 bases remaining between them. Germline CDR1 is SGHRS and CDR2 is YFSETQ. The CDR3 is 13 amino acids.